The 30 T cell receptor beta chains in this list originate from one sample, sequenced in a study of shared clonotypes between healthy human individuals. Positively selected for CCR7, the CD45RO-negative cells used as naive CD8 cells excluded terminally differentiated effector memory CD45RA+ cells. Generated by immunoSEQ multiplex PCR, the TCRdb table keeps only in-frame clones and is missing some. Of around 2,000,000 clones in the sample, about 92% were seen once. The material sequenced was naive CD8+ T cells from PBMCs. These receptors all stem from a man aged 18 to 30 in good health. Some clones in this sample may be carry-over from other donors' samples.

This chain connects TRBV5-4 to TRBJ1-3, with D possibly being TRBD1 (6 bases). Trimming removed 1 base at V and 4 bases at J, with 12 bases between. Germline V gene data show CDR1 as SGHNT and CDR2 as YYREEE (reference sequence). The CDR3 covers 15 residues. The CDR3 is CASSLMDRGGNTIYF. CDR3 coding DNA: TGTGCCAGCAGCTTGATGGACAGAGGAGGAAACACCATATATTTT.

The chain employs TRBV2 and TRBJ1-4; no definite D call. Trimming left V 7 bases short and J 13 bases short, with 16 bases between. The germline CDR1 and CDR2 sequences are SNHLY and FYNNEI. CDR3 length: 12 amino acids. The DNA of the CDR3 is TGTGCCAGCACCGGGTTTCCAAACTTACTGTTTTTT. Translated, it gives CASTGFPNLLFF.

This clone was seen a single time. The gene calls are TRBV4-1 and TRBJ1-1; D gene uncertain. The germline gives CDR1 MGHRA, CDR2 YSYEKL. Trimming stripped 0 bases from V and 4 bases from J, with 12 bases between. This CDR3 contains 15 residues. CDR3 bases: TGCGCCAGCAGCCAAGATTTAGGCAAGACCACTGAAGCTTTCTTT. As protein: CASSQDLGKTTEAFF.

The chain has TRBV28 and TRBJ2-1; D might be TRBD1 (6 bases). CDR1 and CDR2 (germline): MDHEN, SYDVKM. Trimming removed 7 bases from V and 8 bases from J, with 18 bases in between. The CDR3 runs 14 residues. The DNA for the CDR3 is TGTGCCAGCAAGTCCGGGACAAGGGTCGATGAGCAGTTCTTC. This translates into CASKSGTRVDEQFF.

V gene TRBV11-2 combines with J gene TRBJ2-5; D gene ambiguous. This CDR3 is 14 amino acids long. Germline V gene sequence: CDR1 SGHAT, CDR2 FQNNGV. Trimming pared 1 base from V and 4 bases from J, leaving 10 bases between. In nucleotides, the CDR3 is TGTGCCAGCAGCTTAGTAGGGCTGGGAGAGACCCAGTACTTC. This translates into CASSLVGLGETQYF.

This clone was detected only a few times. The chain couples TRBV19 to TRBJ1-1; D is unclear. Germline V lookup: CDR1 LNHDA, CDR2 SQIVND (reference sequence). The CDR3 length is 15 residues. Deletions cut 0 bases from V and 8 bases from J, with 16 bases between. The CDR3 protein is CASSIDLSEGREAFF. DNA for the CDR3: TGTGCCAGTAGTATAGATCTATCGGAAGGAAGGGAAGCTTTCTTT.

Of note for this clone: Different DNA sequences within this sample yield the same CDR3. This CDR3 reads CASSYGRGPYEQYF. In nucleotides, the CDR3 is TGTGCCAGCAGTTATGGACGGGGCCCCTACGAGCAGTACTTC. The chain recombines TRBV27 with TRBJ2-7; D may be TRBD1 or TRBD2 (5 bases each). This CDR3 spans 14 amino acids. V was trimmed by 4 bases and J by 2 bases, leaving 12 bases between them. Germline assignment: CDR1 MNHEY and CDR2 SMNVEV (reference sequence).

This sequence joins TRBV19 and TRBJ2-5, with TRBD2 matching 9 bases. Germline loops: CDR1 LNHDA, CDR2 SQIVND (reference sequence). V lost 3 bases, J lost 1 base, and 3 bases stayed unmatched. CDR3 size: 15 residues. The DNA of the CDR3 is TGTGCCAGTAGTATCGGGACTAGCCTCCAAGAGACCCAGTACTTC. Translation: CASSIGTSLQETQYF.

The genes are TRBV19 and TRBJ2-5; D not certain. The CDR3 runs to 13 residues. V lost 0 bases and J lost 3, with 5 bases in between. Germline values: CDR1 LNHDA, CDR2 SQIVND (reference sequence). The CDR3 nucleotides are TGTGCCAGTAGTATAGATTGGGAAGAGACCCAGTACTTC. Its translation is CASSIDWEETQYF.

The V gene is TRBV4-1, the J gene TRBJ2-2; D remains ambiguous. The CDR3 is made up of 15 amino acids. Germline V gene sequence: CDR1 MGHRA, CDR2 YSYEKL. Trimming stripped 8 bases from V and 0 bases from J, with 13 bases between. In DNA, the CDR3 is TGCGCCAGCTCGGGCCAAGACGCGAACACCGGGGAGCTGTTTTTT. Translating gives CASSGQDANTGELFF.

The rearrangement joins TRBV18 to TRBJ2-7; 11 nucleotides line up with TRBD2. The CDR3 runs 16 residues. Per germline, CDR1 KGHSH and CDR2 LQKENI. The junction had 4 bases not matched to a gene; V was cut back by 3 bases and J by 0 bases. The CDR3 DNA follows: TGTGCCAGCTCACCCGACCTAGCGGGGGGCTCCTACGAGCAGTACTTC. Protein: CASSPDLAGGSYEQYF.

As to this clone: The limits of the CDR3 on the DNA are not certain, so only TCRdb's listed CDR3 is given. V usage is TRBV5-6 and J usage is TRBJ2-2; TRBD1 is the table's D call and was not checked against the DNA. The CDR3 is 15 amino acids in total, end residues counted. Germline V gene data show CDR1 as SGHDT and CDR2 as YYEEEE. The CDR3 is CASSSSTVNTGELFF.

This chain connects TRBV7-9 to TRBJ1-1; D ambiguous. V was trimmed by 4 bases and J by 4 bases, leaving 10 bases between them. Looked up from germline, CDR1 is SEHNR and CDR2 is FQNEAQ (reference sequence). The CDR3 runs 13 residues. DNA of the CDR3: TGTGCCAGCAGCTCCCTAAGATCCACTGAAGCTTTCTTT. Its translation is CASSSLRSTEAFF.

The J gene is TRBJ1-3, the V gene TRBV7-3, with 7 bases lining up with TRBD1. V dropped 5 bases and J dropped 1; count of bases not matched to a gene: 5. The CDR3 loop spans 15 amino acids. The V gene's germline CDR1 is SGHTA and CDR2 FQGTGA. The CDR3 DNA is TGTGCCAGCAGCCTCGGGACAGCTTCTGGAAACACCATATATTTT. Translating it yields CASSLGTASGNTIYF.

This chain links TRBV11-3 with TRBJ2-3; D ambiguous. Trimming left V 6 bases short and J 1 base short, with 8 bases between. Germline CDR1 reads SGHNT; CDR2 reads YENEEA. This CDR3 is 13 amino acids long. The CDR3 nucleotides are TGTGCCAGCAGGGGTGGTCGCACAGATACGCAGTATTTT. Translated: CASRGGRTDTQYF. The entire variable domain, with the rest obtained from reference TRBV11-3 and TRBJ2-3, is as follows: EAGVVQSPRYKIIEKKQPVAFWCNPISGHNTLYWYLQNLGQGPELLIRYENEEAVDDSQLPKDRFSAERLKGVDSTLKIQPAELGDSAVYLCASRGGRTDTQYFGPGTRLTVL.

The chain uses TRBV7-9 and TRBJ2-7; either TRBD1 or TRBD2 may fit D (6 bases each). The V end was cut by 3 bases, the J end by 7 bases, with 13 bases between. Germline CDR1 reads SEHNR; CDR2 reads FQNEAQ (reference sequence). CDR3 length: 13 residues. CDR3 amino acids: CASSFPGAKEQYF. In nucleotides, the CDR3 is TGTGCCAGCAGCTTCCCGGGGGCTAAAGAGCAGTACTTC.

This clone was counted only a few times. The rearrangement joins TRBV2 to TRBJ1-1; D uncertain. The V and J ends lost 6 bases and 4 bases respectively, with 6 bases between them. The CDR3 sequence is 11 residues long. The germline V gene has CDR1 SNHLY and CDR2 FYNNEI. For the CDR3, the DNA is TGTGCCAGCAGGGGAGCCACTGAAGCTTTCTTT. It yields the protein CASRGATEAFF.

This clone turned up a few times. The chain recombines TRBV11-2 with TRBJ1-1, with a tentative D call TRBD1 (5 bases). CDR1 is SGHAT and CDR2 is FQNNGV in the germline V gene. The V end was cut by 1 base, the J end by 6 bases, with 12 bases between. CDR3 size: 14 residues. The CDR3 DNA is TGTGCCAGCAGCTTAGTGGGGGGGGAGCCTGAAGCTTTCTTT. It translates to CASSLVGGEPEAFF. Filled out from reference TRBV11-2 and TRBJ1-1, the complete variable domain reads EAGVAQSPRYKIIEKRQSVAFWCNPISGHATLYWYQQILGQGPKLLIQFQNNGVVDDSQLPKDRFSAERLKGVDSTLKIQPAKLEDSAVYLCASSLVGGEPEAFFGQGTRLTVV.

The V gene is TRBV5-1, the J gene TRBJ2-7, with D possibly being TRBD1 (6 bases). The CDR3 sequence is 15 residues long. Germline V CDR1 and CDR2: SGHRS, YFSETQ. V was trimmed by 3 bases and J by 0 bases, leaving 13 bases between them. The chain's CDR3 is CASSWTPGDSYEQYF. The CDR3 DNA is TGCGCCAGCAGCTGGACCCCAGGGGACTCCTACGAGCAGTACTTC.

V usage is TRBV7-2 and J usage is TRBJ1-2; 7 bases agree with TRBD1. The CDR3 is made up of 16 amino acids. With 1 base clipped from V and 5 bases from J, the junction kept 10 bases outside the gene matches. The germline V gene has CDR1 SGHTA and CDR2 FQGNSA. CDR3 amino acids: CASSLGVGQAAYGYTF. The DNA for the CDR3 is TGTGCCAGCAGCTTAGGGGTTGGACAGGCCGCTTATGGCTACACCTTC.

Concerning this clone: Different DNA sequences within this sample yield the same CDR3. This sequence joins TRBV27 and TRBJ1-2; unclear D gene. Germline values: CDR1 MNHEY, CDR2 SMNVEV (reference sequence). The V end was cut by 5 bases, the J end by 5 bases, with 18 bases between. The CDR3 totals 15 residues. This CDR3 is CASSTQRSLGYGYTF. CDR3 nucleotide sequence: TGTGCCAGCAGTACCCAGAGGAGTTTGGGTTATGGCTACACCTTC.

The J gene is TRBJ1-2, the V gene TRBV4-3, with a possible D match to TRBD1 (6 bases). Germline V CDR1 and CDR2: LGHNA, YSLEER. Between the trimmed V and J ends, which lost 4 bases and 4 bases, there was a span of 13 bases. The CDR3 has 14 residues. The CDR3 loop is CASSPEGGVYGYTF. CDR3 bases: TGCGCCAGCAGCCCAGAGGGGGGGGTCTATGGCTACACCTTC.

This chain uses TRBV7-9 with TRBJ2-4; 8 positions agree with TRBD1. Per germline, CDR1 SEHNR and CDR2 FQNEAQ (reference sequence). There are 12 residues in the CDR3. The trim removed 7 bases at V and 5 bases at J, leaving 1 base unmatched. The CDR3 coding sequence is TGTGCCAGCATGACAGGGGAAAACATTCAGTACTTC. Translated: CASMTGENIQYF. Using reference TRBV7-9 and TRBJ2-4 for the parts outside the CDR3, the full variable domain is DTGVSQNPRHKITKRGQNVTFRCDPISEHNRLYWYRQTLGQGPEFLTYFQNEAQLEKSRLLSDRFSAERPKGSFSTLEIQRTEQGDSAMYLCASMTGENIQYFGAGTRLSVL.

The V gene is TRBV11-2, the J gene TRBJ2-7; 9 nucleotides agree with TRBD1. Trimming at V came to 5 bases and at J to 2 bases, leaving 4 bases not matched to a gene. This CDR3 region has 14 residues. The germline V gene encodes CDR1 SGHAT and CDR2 FQNNGV. The CDR3 nucleotides read TGTGCCAGCAGCACCCGGGACAGGGCCTACGAGCAGTACTTC. Translation gives CASSTRDRAYEQYF.

This clone has just a few counts. The rearrangement uses TRBV28 and TRBJ1-5; perhaps TRBD1 as D (6 bases). Germline lookup yields CDR1 MDHEN and CDR2 SYDVKM. V lost 6 bases and J 2 bases, leaving 14 bases between the germline ends. This CDR3 has 15 amino acids. The CDR3 DNA sequence: TGTGCCAGCAGACCCGGGACACTAGGCAATCAGCCCCAGCATTTT. Translated: CASRPGTLGNQPQHF. The whole variable domain, filled in from reference TRBV28 and TRBJ1-5, reads DVKVTQSSRYLVKRTGEKVFLECVQDMDHENMFWYRQDPGLGLRLIYFSYDVKMKEKGDIPEGYSVSREKKERFSLILESASTNQTSMYLCASRPGTLGNQPQHFGDGTRLSIL.

On this clone: Other DNA sequences in this specimen translate into the identical CDR3. In DNA, the CDR3 is TGCGCCAGCAGCCAAGATAGCGGGGTCACCTACGAGCAGTACTTC. Translated: CASSQDSGVTYEQYF. J is TRBJ2-7 and V is TRBV4-1, with 8 positions matching TRBD2. This CDR3 is built from 15 residues. Germline V gene sequence: CDR1 MGHRA, CDR2 YSYEKL. The trim removed 0 bases at V and 2 bases at J, leaving 3 bases unmatched.

This rearrangement joins TRBV27 to TRBJ2-1; D is ambiguous. Deletions cut 5 bases from V and 4 bases from J, with 18 bases between. Looked up from germline, CDR1 is MNHEY and CDR2 is SMNVEV (reference sequence). The CDR3 runs to 16 residues. As DNA, the CDR3 is TGTGCCAGCAGTATAGACCGACCCCCCCTATACAATGAGCAGTTCTTC. Encoded protein: CASSIDRPPLYNEQFF.

The V call is TRBV9, the J call TRBJ1-3, with D unclear. Deletions cut 4 bases from V and 1 base from J, with 6 bases between. The length of the CDR3 is 13 residues. From germline, CDR1 is SGDLS and CDR2 YYNGEE. This CDR3 reads CASSSPSGNTIYF. In DNA form, the CDR3 reads TGTGCCAGCAGCTCCCCATCTGGAAACACCATATATTTT.

The chain employs TRBV7-9 and TRBJ2-1; TRBD2 matches at 8 bases. This CDR3 contains 14 residues. Germline CDR1 SEHNR, CDR2 FQNEAQ (reference sequence). The V segment lost 5 bases and the J segment 8 bases; nucleotides outside the gene matches: 8. The CDR3 spells CASSPSGTRDEQFF. CDR3 coding DNA: TGTGCCAGCAGCCCTAGTGGGACTAGAGATGAGCAGTTCTTC. The complete variable domain, with remaining parts taken from reference TRBV7-9 and TRBJ2-1, reads DTGVSQNPRHKITKRGQNVTFRCDPISEHNRLYWYRQTLGQGPEFLTYFQNEAQLEKSRLLSDRFSAERPKGSFSTLEIQRTEQGDSAMYLCASSPSGTRDEQFFGPGTRLTVL.

The chain has TRBV28 and TRBJ1-5; no clear D. The ends were cut back, 5 bases at V and 7 bases at J, with 15 bases in the middle. Germline CDR1 and CDR2: MDHEN and SYDVKM. The CDR3 length is 14 residues. For the CDR3, the DNA is TGTGCCAGCAGTCTCGCCCCTGCTCGGCAGCCCCAGCATTTT. As protein: CASSLAPARQPQHF. Full variable domain (missing parts from reference TRBV28 and TRBJ1-5): DVKVTQSSRYLVKRTGEKVFLECVQDMDHENMFWYRQDPGLGLRLIYFSYDVKMKEKGDIPEGYSVSREKKERFSLILESASTNQTSMYLCASSLAPARQPQHFGDGTRLSIL.